The TCR beta chain under discussion was sequenced for a study of control samples from healthy donors and cancer patients. The count of this clone is one. Trimming left V 2 bases short and J 5 bases short, with 15 bases between. The CDR3 has 16 residues. The V gene's germline CDR1 is ENHRY and CDR2 SYGVKD. TCRdb keeps only in-frame clones here, not all; method: immunoSEQ multiplex PCR. The sample carries 120,000 or so clones, about 88% recorded once. This TCR was sampled from a man in his late teens or twenties in good health. The chain couples TRBV10-3 to TRBJ1-4; maybe TRBD1 (6 bases). Sequencing was performed on blood. The CDR3 DNA follows: TGTGCCATCAGTGAGACGCTGACAGGCATGAATGAAAAACTGTTTTTT. Protein: CAISETLTGMNEKLFF.